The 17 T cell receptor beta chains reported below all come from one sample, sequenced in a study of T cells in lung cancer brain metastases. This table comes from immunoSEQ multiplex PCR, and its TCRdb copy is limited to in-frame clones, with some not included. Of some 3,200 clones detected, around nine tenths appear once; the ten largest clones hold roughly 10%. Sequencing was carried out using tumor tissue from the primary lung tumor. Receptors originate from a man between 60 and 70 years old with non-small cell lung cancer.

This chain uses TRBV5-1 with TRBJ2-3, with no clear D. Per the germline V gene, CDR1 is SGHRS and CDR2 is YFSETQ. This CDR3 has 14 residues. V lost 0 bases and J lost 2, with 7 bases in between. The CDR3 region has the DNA TGCGCCAGCAGCTTGGACTCTTCCACAGATACGCAGTATTTT. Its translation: CASSLDSSTDTQYF.

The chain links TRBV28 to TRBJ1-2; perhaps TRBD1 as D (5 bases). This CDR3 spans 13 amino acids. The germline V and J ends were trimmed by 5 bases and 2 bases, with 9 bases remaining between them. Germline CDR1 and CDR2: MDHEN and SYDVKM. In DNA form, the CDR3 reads TGTGCCAGCAGTCTACAGGTCAACTATGGCTACACCTTC. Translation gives CASSLQVNYGYTF.

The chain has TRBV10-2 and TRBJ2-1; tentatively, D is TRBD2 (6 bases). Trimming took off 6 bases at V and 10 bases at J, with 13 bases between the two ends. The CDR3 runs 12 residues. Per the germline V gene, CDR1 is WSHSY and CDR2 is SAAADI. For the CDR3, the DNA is TGCGCCAGCAGCCAAACTAGCTTGGAGCAGTTCTTC. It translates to CASSQTSLEQFF.

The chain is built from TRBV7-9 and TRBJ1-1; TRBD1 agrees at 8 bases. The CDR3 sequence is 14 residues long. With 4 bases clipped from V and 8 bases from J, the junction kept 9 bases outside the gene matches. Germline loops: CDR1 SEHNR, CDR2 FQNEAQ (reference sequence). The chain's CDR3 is CASSSGQGPVEAFF. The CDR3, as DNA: TGTGCCAGCAGCTCAGGACAGGGCCCCGTCGAAGCTTTCTTT.

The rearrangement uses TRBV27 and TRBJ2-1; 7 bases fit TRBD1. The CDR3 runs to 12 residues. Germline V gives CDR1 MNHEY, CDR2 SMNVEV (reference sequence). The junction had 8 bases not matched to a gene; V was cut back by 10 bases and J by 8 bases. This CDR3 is CANISRGHEQFF. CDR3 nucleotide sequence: TGTGCCAACATCTCGAGGGGGCATGAGCAGTTCTTC.

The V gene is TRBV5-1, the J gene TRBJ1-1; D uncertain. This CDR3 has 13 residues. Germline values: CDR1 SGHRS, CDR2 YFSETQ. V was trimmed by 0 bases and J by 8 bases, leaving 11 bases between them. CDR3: CASSLEADLEAFF. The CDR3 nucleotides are TGCGCCAGCAGCTTGGAGGCGGACCTCGAAGCTTTCTTT. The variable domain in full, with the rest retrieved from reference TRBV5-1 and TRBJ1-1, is KAGVTQTPRYLIKTRGQQVTLSCSPISGHRSVSWYQQTPGQGLQFLFEYFSETQRNKGNFPGRFSGRQFSNSRSEMNVSTLELGDSALYLCASSLEADLEAFFGQGTRLTVV.

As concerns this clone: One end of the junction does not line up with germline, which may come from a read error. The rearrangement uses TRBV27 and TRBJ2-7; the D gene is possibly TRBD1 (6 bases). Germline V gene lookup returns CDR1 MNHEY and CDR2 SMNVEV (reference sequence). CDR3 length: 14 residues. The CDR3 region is CASTPRGNSYEQYF. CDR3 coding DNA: TGTGCCAGCACTCCTAGGGGGAACTCCTACGAGCAGTACTTT.

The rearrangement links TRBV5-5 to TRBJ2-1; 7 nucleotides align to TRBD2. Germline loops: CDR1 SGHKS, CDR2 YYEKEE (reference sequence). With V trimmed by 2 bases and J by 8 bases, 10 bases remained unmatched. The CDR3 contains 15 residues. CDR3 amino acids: CASSFAAGRVDEQFF. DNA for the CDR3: TGTGCCAGCAGCTTCGCAGCGGGGCGTGTCGATGAGCAGTTCTTC.

The chain's CDR3 is CASSLSPGGEAFF. The CDR3 coding sequence is TGTGCCAGCAGCTTATCTCCCGGGGGGGAAGCTTTCTTT. V usage is TRBV11-3 and J usage is TRBJ1-1, with a weak D call TRBD1 (5 bases). V was cut by 2 bases and J by 8 bases, with 12 bases left in between. CDR3 length: 13 residues. Germline V lookup: CDR1 SGHNT, CDR2 YENEEA.

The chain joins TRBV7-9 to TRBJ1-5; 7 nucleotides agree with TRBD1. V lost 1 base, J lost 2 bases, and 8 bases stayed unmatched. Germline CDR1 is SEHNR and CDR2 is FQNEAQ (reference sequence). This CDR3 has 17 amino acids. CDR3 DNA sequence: TGTGCCAGCAGCTTAGACGGTCAGCAGGGGGGCAATCAGCCCCAGCATTTT. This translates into CASSLDGQQGGNQPQHF. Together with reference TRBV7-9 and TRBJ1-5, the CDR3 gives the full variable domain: DTGVSQNPRHKITKRGQNVTFRCDPISEHNRLYWYRQTLGQGPEFLTYFQNEAQLEKSRLLSDRFSAERPKGSFSTLEIQRTEQGDSAMYLCASSLDGQQGGNQPQHFGDGTRLSIL.

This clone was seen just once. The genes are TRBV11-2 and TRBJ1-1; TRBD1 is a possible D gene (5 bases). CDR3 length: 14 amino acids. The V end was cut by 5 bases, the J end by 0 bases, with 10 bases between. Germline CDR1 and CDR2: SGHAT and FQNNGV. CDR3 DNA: TGTGCCAGCAGCCCAGACAGATTGAACACTGAAGCTTTCTTT. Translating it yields CASSPDRLNTEAFF.

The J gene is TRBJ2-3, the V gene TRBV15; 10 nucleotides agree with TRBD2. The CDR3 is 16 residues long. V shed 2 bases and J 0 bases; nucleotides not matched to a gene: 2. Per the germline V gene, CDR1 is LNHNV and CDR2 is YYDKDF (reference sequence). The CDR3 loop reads CATSRTAGGSTDTQYF. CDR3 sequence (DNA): TGTGCCACCAGCAGAACAGCGGGGGGGAGCACAGATACGCAGTATTTT.

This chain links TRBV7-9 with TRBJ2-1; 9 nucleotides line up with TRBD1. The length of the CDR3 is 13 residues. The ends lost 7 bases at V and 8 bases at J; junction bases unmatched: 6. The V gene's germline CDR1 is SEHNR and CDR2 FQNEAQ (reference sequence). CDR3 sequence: CASTRQGDDEQFF. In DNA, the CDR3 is TGTGCCAGCACGCGACAGGGGGACGATGAGCAGTTCTTC.

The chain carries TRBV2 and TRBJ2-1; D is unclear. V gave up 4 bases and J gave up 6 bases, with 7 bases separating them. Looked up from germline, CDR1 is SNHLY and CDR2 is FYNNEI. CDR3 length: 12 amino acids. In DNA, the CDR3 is TGTGCCAGCAGTGGGCAGTCCAATGAGCAGTTCTTC. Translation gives CASSGQSNEQFF.

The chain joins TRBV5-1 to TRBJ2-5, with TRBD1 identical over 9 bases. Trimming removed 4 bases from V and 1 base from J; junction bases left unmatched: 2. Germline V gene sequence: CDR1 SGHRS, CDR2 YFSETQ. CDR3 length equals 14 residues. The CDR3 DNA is TGCGCCAGCAGCCCGGGACAGGGCCAAGAGACCCAGTACTTC. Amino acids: CASSPGQGQETQYF.

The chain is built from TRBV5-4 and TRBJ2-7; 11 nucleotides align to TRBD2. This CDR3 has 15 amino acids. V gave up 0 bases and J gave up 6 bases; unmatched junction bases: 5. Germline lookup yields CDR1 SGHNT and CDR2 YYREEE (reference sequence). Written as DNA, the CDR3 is TGTGCCAGCAGCTTGGTGGCTAGCGGGAGGTTCGAGCAGTACTTC. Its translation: CASSLVASGRFEQYF.

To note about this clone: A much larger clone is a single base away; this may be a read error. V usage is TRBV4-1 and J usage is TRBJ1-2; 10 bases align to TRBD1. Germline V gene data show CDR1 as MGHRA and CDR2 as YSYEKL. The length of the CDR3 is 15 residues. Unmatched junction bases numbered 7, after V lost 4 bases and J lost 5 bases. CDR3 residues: CASSLQTGGGYGYTF. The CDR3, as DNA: TGCGCCAGCAGCCTCCAGACAGGGGGCGGGTATGGCTACACCTTC.